This TCR beta chain was sequenced for a study of blood T cell repertoires in COVID-19. Turning to the study itself: COVID-19 samples collected from the United States, Italy and Spain covered acute and convalescent phases. Sample material is recorded as cDNA or gDNA derived from T cells, B-cell-depleted T cells, or PBMCs.

Per the study methods: The authors estimated nucleated cell counts from reference gene primer amplification. Produced via immunoSEQ multiplex PCR; TCRdb's table is partial and in-frame only. Clonal size and the V and J genes are those of that table, whereas D and trimming came from the DNA. Among tens of thousands of clones listed, approximately 88% were seen once. The sequence was collected from an older man with acute or convalescent COVID-19. Input material: peripheral blood.

The CDR3 DNA reads as TGTGCCATCAGTGCGGACAGGGGAAATGGCTACACCTTC. Translating gives CAISADRGNGYTF. The J gene is TRBJ1-2, the V gene TRBV10-3, with 9 bases identical to TRBD1. Germline-derived CDR1 and CDR2 are ENHRY and SYGVKD. V dropped 4 bases and J dropped 6; count of bases not matched to a gene: 3. This CDR3 region has 13 residues.